This TCR beta chain was identified in a study of response to subunit inactivated influenza vaccine. The CDR3 runs 15 residues. The V end lost 2 bases, the J end lost 8 bases, and 15 bases lay between the germline ends. This clonotype came up a few times. One entry per CDR3 protein results from TCRdb running MiXCR on the RT-PCR reads. The data contain around 750,000 distinct CDR3 sequences, 21% of them singletons. Sequenced here: PBMCs from blood, sampled roughly 5 days after vaccination. The chain carries TRBV12-3 or TRBV12-4 and TRBJ1-4; D is unresolved. The sequence derives from a man aged 45-60 years who received an inactivated influenza vaccine. DNA for the CDR3: TGTGCCAGCAGTTTAAACGACCTTCTTGGGGAAAAACTGTTTTTT. This gives the protein CASSLNDLLGEKLFF.